Listed here are 17 T cell receptor beta chains from one sample, sequenced in a study of identical twins (dated by TCRdb to the mid-2010s). Receptor amplification or capture employed 5' RACE. The run used an Illumina HiSeq 2000. The public reads were reanalyzed by TCRdb: fastp trimming at Q25, MiXCR alignment, in-frame beta chains only. CDR3 protein duplicates are merged, each entry listing the most common genes and DNA. The sample table records 700,000 or so distinct CDR3 sequences; 8.6% of these occur just once. The ten largest clones add up to more than 0.75% of the sample. These data were also reused for a study on yellow fever vaccine responses in identical twins.

Sequenced sample: PBMCs. Receptor source: a woman under 30 in good health.

This clonotype was recorded many times. The V call is TRBV19, the J call TRBJ2-1; 15 positions match TRBD2. Germline V gives CDR1 LNHDA, CDR2 SQIVND (reference sequence). V lost 7 bases and J lost 7; bases outside the gene matches: 11. The CDR3 spans 17 residues. CDR3 DNA sequence: TGTGCCAGTACCGCAGGCGGGACTAGCGGGAGGAAAAATGAGCAGTTCTTC. Protein: CASTAGGTSGRKNEQFF.

This clonotype was observed a few times. This chain connects TRBV27 to TRBJ2-1; the match to TRBD2 covers 12 bases. In germline, CDR1 is MNHEY, CDR2 SMNVEV (reference sequence). V was clipped by 4 bases and J by 7 bases; unmatched bases: 8. This CDR3 has 16 residues. The CDR3 DNA follows: TGTGCCAGCAGTTGGTTCCCTAGCGGGAGGGAGAATGAGCAGTTCTTC. The encoded protein is CASSWFPSGRENEQFF.

The table lists this clonotype with many counts. The chain is built from TRBV10-1 and TRBJ2-7; 9 nucleotides align to TRBD1. The CDR3 spans 15 residues. After removal of 0 bases from V and 5 bases from J, the junction contained 5 bases not matched to a gene. Germline V CDR1 and CDR2: WNHNN, SYGVQD (reference sequence). CDR3 loop: CASSESGQGLNEQYF. The CDR3 DNA follows: TGCGCCAGCAGTGAGTCAGGACAGGGGTTAAACGAGCAGTACTTC.

This clonotype has a handful of counts. The chain carries TRBV6-4 and TRBJ2-3; D may be TRBD1 (6 bases). The V end was cut by 6 bases, the J end by 3 bases, with 10 bases between. CDR1 is MRHNA and CDR2 is SNTAGT in the germline V gene. CDR3 length: 13 amino acids. The CDR3 DNA reads TGTGCCAGCAGAGTCACAGGGACAGATACGCAGTATTTT. Its protein is CASRVTGTDTQYF.

This clonotype was detected a few times. This rearrangement joins TRBV25-1 to TRBJ2-5; D gene unclear. Trimming removed 5 bases from V and 5 bases from J, with 15 bases in between. The V gene's germline CDR1 is MGHDK and CDR2 SYGVNS. CDR3 size: 14 residues. Written as DNA, the CDR3 is TGTGCCAGCAGTTTGTGGTTCGCCGGGGAGACCCAGTACTTC. It codes for CASSLWFAGETQYF.

This clonotype was seen more than once but under ten times. The chain carries TRBV11-2 and TRBJ2-3, with 11 bases matching TRBD2. CDR1 is SGHAT, CDR2 FQNNGV, per germline. V lost 3 bases, J lost 6 bases, and 17 bases stayed unmatched. The CDR3 length is 19 residues. As DNA, the CDR3 is TGTGCCAGCAGCTTGTCACTAGCGGGAGCAGGGGGCCTTCGGGATACGCAGTATTTT. Translating it yields CASSLSLAGAGGLRDTQYF.

This clonotype has more than one count but fewer than ten. The V gene is TRBV15, the J gene TRBJ2-1; D could derive from TRBD1 or TRBD2 (6 bases each). This CDR3 has 13 residues. Germline CDR1 and CDR2: LNHNV and YYDKDF (reference sequence). V dropped 6 bases and J dropped 9 bases, with 15 bases sitting between them. CDR3 in DNA: TGTGCCACCAGGGGGGCGGGGCGAGTTGAGCAGTTCTTC. This codes for CATRGAGRVEQFF.

This sequence joins TRBV5-1 and TRBJ2-1, with 7 positions matching TRBD2. V was pared by 2 bases and J by 8 bases, with 19 bases of the junction left unmatched. From germline, CDR1 is SGHRS and CDR2 YFSETQ. The CDR3 runs 18 residues. The CDR3 DNA follows: TGCGCCAGCAGCTTAGGTCGGGCGGGAGTTACAACACAGGATGAGCAGTTCTTC. Encoded protein: CASSLGRAGVTTQDEQFF. The full variable domain, in which reference TRBV5-1 and TRBJ2-1 provide the parts outside the CDR3, is KAGVTQTPRYLIKTRGQQVTLSCSPISGHRSVSWYQQTPGQGLQFLFEYFSETQRNKGNFPGRFSGRQFSNSRSEMNVSTLELGDSALYLCASSLGRAGVTTQDEQFFGPGTRLTVL.

There are many counts of this clonotype. This chain uses TRBV15 with TRBJ1-1; 8 nucleotides align to TRBD1. Germline CDR1 and CDR2: LNHNV and YYDKDF (reference sequence). Germline trimming cut 1 base from V and 0 bases from J; bases unmatched to any gene: 10. The length of the CDR3 is 18 residues. The CDR3 DNA reads as TGTGCCACCAGCAGAGGGGGGACAGGCGGCGGGGTGAACACTGAAGCTTTCTTT. Translation: CATSRGGTGGGVNTEAFF.

This clonotype turned up a few times. The chain carries TRBV15 and TRBJ2-1; D is tentatively TRBD1 or TRBD2 (5 bases each). V lost 5 bases, J lost 9 bases, and 35 bases lay in between. This CDR3 is built from 20 residues. The V gene's germline CDR1 is LNHNV and CDR2 YYDKDF (reference sequence). The CDR3 DNA follows: TGTGCCACCAGCCCTACTTCACGAAGGGGCGCTACAGTGGTTGGGACTGAGCAGTTCTTC. Translating gives CATSPTSRRGATVVGTEQFF.

The CDR3, as DNA: TGTGCCAGCAGTTCTAGCGGGAGGTTCCATGAGCAGTTCTTC. Its protein product is CASSSSGRFHEQFF. The chain uses TRBV27 and TRBJ2-1; 11 nucleotides line up with TRBD2. V shed 4 bases and J 8 bases; nucleotides not matched to a gene: 4. Looked up from germline, CDR1 is MNHEY and CDR2 is SMNVEV (reference sequence). CDR3 length equals 14 residues.

In its sample, this clonotype was seen many times. The CDR3 nucleotides read TGTGCCACCAGTGACTCCCAGGGGGCTGGGGAGACCCAGTACTTC. Amino acid sequence: CATSDSQGAGETQYF. The chain joins TRBV24-1 to TRBJ2-5; 8 bases agree with TRBD1. This CDR3 has 15 residues. Germline-derived CDR1 and CDR2 are KGHDR and SFDVKD. J was trimmed by 5 bases and V by 4 bases; bases with no gene match: 8.

This clonotype was found many times. The rearrangement joins TRBV9 to TRBJ2-3, with 8 bases lining up with TRBD1. The length of the CDR3 is 15 residues. The V and J ends lost 3 bases and 1 base, in that order; junction bases with no gene match: 4. From germline, CDR1 is SGDLS and CDR2 YYNGEE. As DNA, the CDR3 is TGTGCCAGCAGCGCGCAGGGGGCCCGCACAGATACGCAGTATTTT. It encodes CASSAQGARTDTQYF. Full variable domain (missing parts from reference TRBV9 and TRBJ2-3): DSGVTQTPKHLITATGQRVTLRCSPRSGDLSVYWYQQSLDQGLQFLIQYYNGEERAKGNILERFSAQQFPDLHSELNLSSLELGDSALYFCASSAQGARTDTQYFGPGTRLTVL.

This chain connects TRBV6-5 to TRBJ1-2; D not resolved. The CDR3 extends over 16 amino acids. CDR1 and CDR2 (germline): MNHEY, SVGAGI. V lost 0 bases, J lost 1 base, and 12 bases lay in between. The chain's CDR3 is CASSYSPGSFNYGYTF. CDR3 bases: TGTGCCAGCAGTTACTCCCCTGGCAGCTTTAACTATGGCTACACCTTC.

This chain joins TRBV27 and TRBJ2-2, with 7 bases that match TRBD2. The V segment lost 1 base and the J segment 13 bases; nucleotides outside the gene matches: 15. This CDR3 has 16 residues. The germline gives CDR1 MNHEY, CDR2 SMNVEV (reference sequence). The CDR3 spells CASSLWGGPSGVVLFF. The CDR3 region has the DNA TGTGCCAGCAGTTTATGGGGAGGGCCATCCGGGGTCGTGCTGTTTTTT.

This clonotype was seen a handful of times. This chain connects TRBV29-1 to TRBJ2-3; D gene uncertain. V was trimmed by 7 bases and J by 0 bases, leaving 11 bases between them. The CDR3 is 13 residues long. Germline CDR1 is SQVTM and CDR2 is ANQGSEA. The CDR3 protein is CSAWAPSTDTQYF. The CDR3 bases are TGCAGCGCCTGGGCCCCAAGCACAGATACGCAGTATTTT.

This clonotype has just a few counts. V and J are TRBV5-1 and TRBJ2-2, with D perhaps matching TRBD2 (6 bases). Germline loops: CDR1 SGHRS, CDR2 YFSETQ. V lost 7 bases and J 8 bases, leaving 21 bases between the germline ends. The CDR3 loop spans 15 amino acids. The CDR3 region is CASLSKTGGGGELFF. DNA of the CDR3: TGCGCCAGCCTCAGCAAGACCGGAGGAGGGGGGGAGCTGTTTTTT.